These 7 T cell receptor beta chains originate from one sample sequenced in a study of regulatory T cells in long-lasting Graves disease. The time point was: newly diagnosed GD, antithyroid drugs for less than 3 months. The TCR library was made from RNA extracted from PBMCs. CDR3-region Arm-PCR and iRepertoire HTBI primers produced the TCR beta libraries. TCRdb itself ran the multiplex PCR reads through MiXCR, one entry per CDR3 protein. The data hold approximately 400,000 distinct CDR3 sequences, with around 15% observed a single time. The source was peripheral blood mononuclear cells (PBMCs), collected at new diagnosis, from a patient treated with antithyroid drugs. Source of these receptors: a female donor with Graves disease.

This clonotype was counted ten times or more. The chain uses TRBV3-1 and TRBJ2-7; D is unclear. In germline, CDR1 is LGHDT, CDR2 YNNKEL (reference sequence). The ends were cut back, 2 bases at V and 4 bases at J, with 6 bases in the middle. This CDR3 has 12 residues. For the CDR3, the DNA is TGTGCCAGCAGCCAAAGGGCGTACGAGCAGTACTTC. Its protein product is CASSQRAYEQYF.

The CDR3 region has the DNA TGCGCCAGCAGCTTAGTCCAAAGGGGGAGCTACAATGAGCAGTTCTTC. Translated: CASSLVQRGSYNEQFF. V and J are TRBV5-1 and TRBJ2-1; D is possibly TRBD1 (6 bases). The CDR3 contains 16 residues. The germline V gene encodes CDR1 SGHRS and CDR2 YFSETQ. V lost 2 bases and J 3 bases, leaving 15 bases between the germline ends.

The rearrangement joins TRBV25-1 to TRBJ2-6; D ambiguous. Germline CDR1 MGHDK, CDR2 SYGVNS. V lost 3 bases and J lost 2, with 11 bases in between. The CDR3 has 16 residues. CDR3 amino acids: CASSDPGSTGANVLTF. As DNA, the CDR3 is TGTGCCAGCAGTGATCCCGGATCGACTGGGGCCAACGTCCTGACTTTC.

The J gene is TRBJ1-4, the V gene TRBV6-1, with 10 bases fitting TRBD1. The V and J ends lost 7 bases and 4 bases, in that order; junction bases with no gene match: 9. CDR3 size: 16 residues. Germline V gives CDR1 MNHNS, CDR2 SASEGT. CDR3 residues: CASNPGTGVYNEKLFF. The CDR3 DNA is TGTGCCAGCAATCCCGGGACAGGGGTCTATAATGAAAAACTGTTTTTT.

This clonotype has ten or more counts. The chain employs TRBV11-2 and TRBJ2-3, with TRBD1 matching over 7 bases. Trimming at V came to 4 bases and at J to 3 bases, leaving 10 bases not matched to a gene. Per germline, CDR1 SGHAT and CDR2 FQNNGV. This CDR3 has 16 amino acids. CDR3 region: CASSSVWDSRTDTQYF. The CDR3, as DNA: TGTGCCAGCAGCTCCGTTTGGGACAGTAGAACAGATACGCAGTATTTT.

This clonotype was detected many times. The J gene is TRBJ2-2, the V gene TRBV4-1; 9 bases are a match to TRBD1. CDR3 size: 16 residues. The V segment lost 1 base and the J segment 5 bases; nucleotides outside the gene matches: 5. The germline V gene encodes CDR1 MGHRA and CDR2 YSYEKL. The CDR3 DNA sequence: TGCGCCAGCAGCCAAGGGACAGGGGTAAAGACCGGGGAGCTGTTTTTT. Residues: CASSQGTGVKTGELFF.

This chain uses TRBV19 with TRBJ2-1; D perhaps matches TRBD1 (5 bases). Trimming took 1 base from V and 8 from J, leaving 24 bases between them. The CDR3 length is 18 residues. In germline, CDR1 is LNHDA, CDR2 SQIVND (reference sequence). Written as DNA, the CDR3 is TGTGCCAGTAGTATAGGAGCTACGGGCAGGGTCATAGTCGATGAGCAGTTCTTC. Protein: CASSIGATGRVIVDEQFF. The full variable domain, completed using reference TRBV19 and TRBJ2-1, is DGGITQSPKYLFRKEGQNVTLSCEQNLNHDAMYWYRQDPGQGLRLIYYSQIVNDFQKGDIAEGYSVSREKKESFPLTVTSAQKNPTAFYLCASSIGATGRVIVDEQFFGPGTRLTVL.